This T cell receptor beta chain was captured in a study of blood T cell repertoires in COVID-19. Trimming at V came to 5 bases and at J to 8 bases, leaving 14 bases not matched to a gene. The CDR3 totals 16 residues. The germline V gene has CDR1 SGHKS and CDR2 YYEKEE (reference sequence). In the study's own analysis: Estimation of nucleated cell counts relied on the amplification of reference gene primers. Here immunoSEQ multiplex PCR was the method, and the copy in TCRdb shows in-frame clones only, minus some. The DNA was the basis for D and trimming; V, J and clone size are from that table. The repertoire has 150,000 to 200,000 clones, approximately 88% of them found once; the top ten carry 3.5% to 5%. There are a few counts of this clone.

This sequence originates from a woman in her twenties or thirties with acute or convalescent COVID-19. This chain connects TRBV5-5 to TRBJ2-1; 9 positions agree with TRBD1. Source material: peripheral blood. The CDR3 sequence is CASSRSGTGMRYEQFF. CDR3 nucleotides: TGTGCCAGCAGTCGTTCCGGGACAGGGATGCGTTATGAGCAGTTCTTC.